This T cell receptor beta chain is drawn from a study of beta chain features in type 1 diabetes. At the level of the study: Patients shared similar age, gender and cell yields with healthy donors.

The study's findings and limits: Patients with type 1 diabetes showed fewer VDJ junction insertions and more deletions.

Every bit of the isolated RNA underwent reverse transcription, so sequencing read expressed TCRB transcripts. Some clones are missing from TCRdb's copy, which holds only in-frame ones; the method was immunoSEQ multiplex PCR. The repertoire includes fewer than 200,000 clones, roughly an eighth of them detected once, and 0.62% sits in the top ten. The V end lost 0 bases, the J end lost 0 bases, and 8 bases lay between the germline ends. CDR3 size: 16 residues. Germline V CDR1 and CDR2: MGHRA, YSYEKL. This clone has only a few counts. What it binds is unknown. The chain is built from TRBV4-1 and TRBJ2-2, with TRBD1 as a possible D gene (6 bases). This clonotype was sampled from a woman between 18 and 29 years old in good health. The sequenced sample consisted of central memory CD4+ T cells from blood. This CDR3 reads CASSQEGAPNTGELFF. DNA of the CDR3: TGCGCCAGCAGCCAAGAGGGGGCCCCGAACACCGGGGAGCTGTTTTTT.